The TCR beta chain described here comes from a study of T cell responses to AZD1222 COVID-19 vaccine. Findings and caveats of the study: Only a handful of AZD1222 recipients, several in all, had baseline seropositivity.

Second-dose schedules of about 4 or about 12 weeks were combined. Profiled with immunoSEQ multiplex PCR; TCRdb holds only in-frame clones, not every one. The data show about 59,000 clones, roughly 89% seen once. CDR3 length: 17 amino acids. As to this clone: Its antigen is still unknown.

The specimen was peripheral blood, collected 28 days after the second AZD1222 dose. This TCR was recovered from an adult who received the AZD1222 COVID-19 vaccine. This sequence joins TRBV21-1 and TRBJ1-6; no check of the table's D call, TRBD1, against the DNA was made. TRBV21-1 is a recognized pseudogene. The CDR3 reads CASALRFRGKDNSPLHF. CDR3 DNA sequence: TGTGCCAGCGCTCTACGATTCAGGGGAAAGGATAATTCACCCCTCCACTTT.